Below, one T cell receptor beta chain is given with its context. Those enrolled in Seattle joined during active infection and were followed longitudinally afterward. TCRdb's table, derived via immunoSEQ multiplex PCR, lists solely in-frame clones and lacks some. The profile covers 250,000 to 350,000 clones, with around 90% appearing a single time and just under 6.5% taken by the ten largest. This entry belongs to a study of blood T cell repertoires in COVID-19. Study information: The United States, Italy and Spain were the sources of the acute and convalescent COVID-19 samples.

The CDR3 covers 12 residues. CDR1 and CDR2 from the germline V gene are MNHNY and SVGAGI (reference sequence). The ends were cut back, 4 bases at V and 1 base at J, with 4 bases in the middle. The receptor was derived from a woman in her forties or fifties with COVID-19, enrolled during active disease. The specimen sequenced was peripheral blood. V gene TRBV6-6 combines with J gene TRBJ1-1; D is uncertain. CDR3 in DNA: TGTGCCAGCAGTTTCTGGAACACTGAAGCTTTCTTT. As protein: CASSFWNTEAFF.